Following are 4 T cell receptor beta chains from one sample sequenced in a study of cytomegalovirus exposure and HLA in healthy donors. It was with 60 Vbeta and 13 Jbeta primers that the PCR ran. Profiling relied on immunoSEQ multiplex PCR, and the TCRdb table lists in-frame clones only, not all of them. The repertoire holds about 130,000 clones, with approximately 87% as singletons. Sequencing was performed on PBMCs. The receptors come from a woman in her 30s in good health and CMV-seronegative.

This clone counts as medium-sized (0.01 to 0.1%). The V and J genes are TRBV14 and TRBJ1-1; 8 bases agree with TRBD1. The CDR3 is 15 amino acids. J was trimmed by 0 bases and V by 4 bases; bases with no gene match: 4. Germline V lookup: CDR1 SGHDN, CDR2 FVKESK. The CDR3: CASSLQGALNTEAFF. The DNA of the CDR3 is TGTGCCAGCAGCCTCCAGGGGGCTTTGAACACTGAAGCTTTCTTT. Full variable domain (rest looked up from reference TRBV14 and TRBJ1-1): EAGVTQFPSHSVIEKGQTVTLRCDPISGHDNLYWYRRVMGKEIKFLLHFVKESKQDESGMPNNRFLAERTGGTYSTLKVQPAELEDSGVYFCASSLQGALNTEAFFGQGTRLTVV.

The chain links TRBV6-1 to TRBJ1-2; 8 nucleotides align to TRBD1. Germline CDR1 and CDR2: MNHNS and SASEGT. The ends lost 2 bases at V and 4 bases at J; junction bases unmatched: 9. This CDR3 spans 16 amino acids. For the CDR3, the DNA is TGTGCCAGCAGTGAAATAGGGACAGGCCTCGGCTATGGCTACACCTTC. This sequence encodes CASSEIGTGLGYGYTF.

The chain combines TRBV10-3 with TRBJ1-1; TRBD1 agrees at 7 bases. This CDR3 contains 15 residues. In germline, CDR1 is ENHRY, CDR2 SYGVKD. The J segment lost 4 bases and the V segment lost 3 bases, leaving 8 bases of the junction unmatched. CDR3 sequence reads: CAISEGGGVGTEAFF. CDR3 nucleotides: TGTGCCATCAGTGAAGGGGGCGGGGTGGGCACTGAAGCTTTCTTT.

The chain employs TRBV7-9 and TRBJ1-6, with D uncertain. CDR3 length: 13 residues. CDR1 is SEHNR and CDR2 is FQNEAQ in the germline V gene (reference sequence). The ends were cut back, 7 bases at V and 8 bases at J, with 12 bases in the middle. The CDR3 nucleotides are TGTGCCAGCACCAACAGACCCTATTCACCCCTCCACTTT. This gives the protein CASTNRPYSPLHF. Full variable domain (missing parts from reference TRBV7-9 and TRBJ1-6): DTGVSQNPRHKITKRGQNVTFRCDPISEHNRLYWYRQTLGQGPEFLTYFQNEAQLEKSRLLSDRFSAERPKGSFSTLEIQRTEQGDSAMYLCASTNRPYSPLHFGNGTRLTVT.